Here is one T cell receptor (beta chain) with its context. Its antigen is still unknown. This entry comes from a study of cytomegalovirus exposure and HLA in healthy donors. Among the roughly 110 subjects of the validation cohort, separate from the approximately 670-subject first cohort, were the donors. Clones were read by immunoSEQ multiplex PCR, and TCRdb kept only the in-frame ones, dropping some. Of 90,000 to 150,000 clones in the sample, around 85% were seen once. CDR3 length: 15 amino acids. Between the trimmed V and J ends, which lost 6 bases and 5 bases, there was a span of 16 bases. Germline loops: CDR1 MNHNS, CDR2 SASEGT. Overall study findings and caveats: It was reportedly the case that the classifier diagnosed cytomegalovirus status with high specificity and sensitivity. TCR beta chains numbering more than 150 were designated cytomegalovirus-associated. First-cohort TCR clusters tended to co-occur in the approximately 110 validation repertoires, a later analysis found.

The rearrangement joins TRBV6-1 to TRBJ1-4; the D is unclear. The sequenced sample was PBMCs. The source is a woman in her twenties or thirties in good health and CMV-seronegative. As DNA, the CDR3 is TGTGCCAGCAGCAAACCAAGGACGGGGAATGAAAAACTGTTTTTT. Its translation: CASSKPRTGNEKLFF.